The clone carrying this T cell receptor beta chain has a single count. Antigen: not known. The data originate from a study of CD4 T cell repertoires in COVID-19. The study, taken as a whole, reports: Several top expanded SARS-CoV-2-reactive clonotypes were shared by two or three memory subsets. In SARS-CoV and/or HKU1 spike cultures, between roughly 7 and 25% of SARS-CoV-2 clonotypes reappeared.

Germline V CDR1 and CDR2: SGHNT, YENEEA. The CDR3 spans 18 residues. The ends lost 5 bases at V and 0 bases at J; junction bases unmatched: 9. TCRdb's table, derived via immunoSEQ multiplex PCR, lists solely in-frame clones and lacks some. In the table there are 70,000 to 95,000 clones, 83% of which are singletons. These memory T cells were uncultured and sequenced directly after ex vivo isolation. This rearrangement joins TRBV11-3 to TRBJ2-5; TRBD2 agrees at 13 bases. The source was CD4+ T cells from peripheral blood, collected after recovery from COVID-19. The clonotype comes from a human donor who had COVID-19. The CDR3: CASSLGTSGARNQETQYF. The DNA for the CDR3 is TGTGCCAGCAGCCTAGGGACTAGCGGGGCCCGAAACCAAGAGACCCAGTACTTC.